This record concerns one T cell receptor (beta chain) sequence. This clonotype was observed at least ten times. The antigen it binds to is not known. No base quality information exists; no much larger clone differs at one position. The library was obtained by 5' RACE. Instrument used: Illumina HiSeq 2500. A second roughly 6 to 12 cycle PCR used a sample-barcoded 5' primer and a J-beta primer mix. A unique molecular identifier was introduced onto each TCR beta cDNA molecule by a template-switch 5' adaptor carrying 12 random nucleotides. Each sample yielded at least 2.5 million CDR3-containing paired-end reads. First-strand cDNA synthesis was performed from all RNA using the Mint cDNA synthesis kit, with priming by a TRBC-specific oligonucleotide. All cDNA was treated with uracil-DNA glycosylase and then went through a first 18-cycle PCR with the universal primers M1SS and BC2_uni_R. Concerning the study's data processing: Each sample was normalized by randomly selecting 1 million high-quality reads, each carrying a distinct molecular identifier. Instead of being binned into consensus sequences, reads that shared molecular identifiers were thrown out. MiTCR, set to a Q25 quality threshold and the strictest error-elimination algorithm, was used for CDR3 identification, clonotype clustering and error correction. A nonparametric unseen species model using Euler transformation provided a lower-bound estimate of total TCR beta diversity. The raw public data were reprocessed by TCRdb itself: fastp quality trimming at Q25, MiXCR clonotype calling, in-frame beta chains only. Rows merge per CDR3 protein into single entries with the most common DNA and genes. In this record, the V and J calls reflect TCRdb's handling and not the investigators' own analysis. In all, the sample holds about 800,000 distinct CDR3 sequences, and 20% to 30% of those were seen once. 3.7% of the sample goes to the ten largest clones.

The roughly 39 donors, aged about 6 to 100 years, were systemically healthy Caucasian individuals from Russia. About 9.1 milliliters of peripheral blood were collected from each donor into EDTA-treated Vacutainer tubes. Ficoll-Paque density-gradient centrifugation was used to isolate PBMCs, with at least 6 million per sample. Trizol reagent was used to extract total RNA from the PBMCs, yielding at least 6 micrograms per sample. For every donor, an aliquot of PBMCs went through flow cytometry to measure the percentages of naive CD45RAhigh/CD27high T cells. The data derive from a study of blood T cells in healthy people across ages (dated by TCRdb to between 2015 and 2017). In the study overall: In model experiments, template switching captured about one uniquely barcoded TCR beta cDNA molecule for every two T cells. Donors were grouped into four age groups: young (average about 15 years), middle-aged (approximately 41), aged (around 62) and long-lived (over 80). Two additional independent replicas of 1 million unique cDNA reads from the same blood draw were analyzed for two donors (one aged 18 to 30 and one aged 80 or older). The study measured age-related changes in TCR beta repertoire diversity using deep sequencing normalized with unique cDNA molecular identifiers. Here is what the overall study found, with its caveats: Total diversity estimates from one million sequenced T cells were considered lower bounds and underestimates. As age increased, observed TCR beta diversity per million T cells dropped in a roughly linear way, and a significant reduction was already evident by age 40. Because profiling used bulk unsorted PBMCs, naive and antigen-experienced compartments could not be compared conclusively. There was a strong correlation between observed TCR beta diversity and the percentage of naive T cells measured by flow cytometry. Because the CMV infection status of the donors was unknown, age-related changes in expanded clonotypes may potentially have been confounded. Compared with the aged group, more naive CD4+ T cells, fewer expanded clones and increased TCR diversity were shown by the long-lived group, suggesting age selection.

A distance of 9 bases separates the germline ends of V and J, which lose 0 bases and 0 bases respectively. CDR3 length: 16 amino acids, cysteine to phenylalanine. CDR3 DNA only is kept here, 48 bases in frame from base 1. As encoded in the germline V gene, CDR1 is SNHLY while CDR2 is FYNNEI. These data were also filed under a second study, of T cells of mothers and their children. The second study reports: Nine systemically healthy Caucasian individuals, comprising three mothers and their six children, were included as donors. cDNA synthesis used all of the extracted RNA, with 1.5 ug of RNA in each 15 ul reaction. In the second PCR, the M1S primer added sample barcodes and 2-4 random nucleotides. Over 8 million TCR beta CDR3 reads came from each mother, compared with millions of reads from each child. In both related and unrelated pairs, thymic selection shapes the output of TCR recombination in a similar way, with inherited differences having only a minor effect. Related mother-child pairs always showed normalized repertoire overlap that was slightly higher than in unrelated mother-child pairs, though the difference was never significant. No persistent microchimeric T cell clones were found, with a detection sensitivity of approximately 100 clones per million clonotypes. The study used deep NGS to compare TCR beta repertoires of mothers and children, seeking features distinguishing related mother-child pairs from unrelated individuals. On average, the children were about 10 +/- 4 years old, while the mothers were about 37 +/- 4 years old. After adapter ligation with NEBNext reagents, the libraries were sequenced on Illumina HiSeq 2000 with 100+100 nt paired-end reads. To prevent cross-contamination, the mother and child libraries were prepared a month apart and were sequenced in separate runs. For each donor, between about 450,000 and 2,300,000 distinct TCR beta clonotypes were identified. Naive TCR beta clonotypes were estimated from low-frequency clonotypes matched to each donor's FACS-determined naive share, without sorting.

This receptor was taken from a boy aged 5-17 years in good health. Sequences were obtained from blood. The rearrangement combines TRBV2 with TRBJ1-5, and possibly TRBD1, on 5 matching bases. DNA sequence: TGTGCCAGCAGTGAAGCCACAGGTTATAGCAATCAGCCCCAGCATTTT. Its product reads: CASSEATGYSNQPQHF.